Below are 11 T cell receptor beta chains sequenced from a single sample in a study of blood T cell repertoires in COVID-19. Clones were sequenced by immunoSEQ multiplex PCR, and TCRdb holds only the in-frame ones, with some missing. The sample shows 180,000 or so clones, approximately 80% of them seen only once. Sequences were obtained from PBMCs or T cells enriched from blood (not recorded which). The receptors stem from a man aged 60 to 75 who had been exposed to COVID-19.

This chain joins TRBV18 and TRBJ1-3, with a tentative D call TRBD1 (5 bases). Germline CDR1 reads KGHSH; CDR2 reads LQKENI. The CDR3 is made up of 13 amino acids. Trimming took 3 bases from V and 2 from J, leaving 5 bases between them. The CDR3 region is CASSPDTGNTIYF. The CDR3 region has the DNA TGTGCCAGCTCACCGGACACTGGAAACACCATATATTTT.

The chain links TRBV7-2 to TRBJ1-5; D unresolved. There are 16 residues in the CDR3. The germline V gene encodes CDR1 SGHTA and CDR2 FQGNSA. With 0 bases removed from V and 2 bases from J, the gap between germline ends came to 11 bases. The CDR3: CASSLAGPSRNQPQHF. CDR3 coding DNA: TGTGCCAGCAGCTTAGCGGGCCCAAGCCGCAATCAGCCCCAGCATTTT.

This chain connects TRBV6-6 to TRBJ1-6, with 8 nucleotides matching TRBD1. Germline trimming cut 5 bases from V and 7 bases from J; bases unmatched to any gene: 4. CDR1 is MNHNY, CDR2 SVGAGI, per germline (reference sequence). This CDR3 is 14 amino acids long. CDR3 protein: CASSGTGGNSPLHF. The CDR3 DNA reads as TGTGCCAGCAGTGGAACAGGGGGAAATTCACCCCTCCACTTT.

This sequence joins TRBV27 and TRBJ1-6; TRBD1 aligns across 11 bases. This CDR3 has 15 amino acids. The ends lost 5 bases at V and 7 bases at J; junction bases unmatched: 4. Germline CDR1 is MNHEY and CDR2 is SMNVEV (reference sequence). The CDR3 nucleotides are TGTGCCAGCAGTCCTGGGACAGGGGGAAATTCACCCCTCCACTTT. Translation gives CASSPGTGGNSPLHF.

This clone was observed once. The rearrangement uses TRBV19 and TRBJ2-7, with TRBD2 matching 7 bases. The CDR3 contains 14 residues. V lost 5 bases and J lost 2; bases outside the gene matches: 6. CDR1 and CDR2 (germline): LNHDA, SQIVND (reference sequence). As DNA, the CDR3 is TGTGCCAGTAGTCTATCAGCGGGGACCTACGAGCAGTACTTC. Translated: CASSLSAGTYEQYF.

The chain links TRBV6-5 to TRBJ2-2; D may be TRBD1 (6 bases). There are 15 residues in the CDR3. V was trimmed by 2 bases and J by 5 bases, leaving 12 bases between them. The germline CDR1 and CDR2 sequences are MNHEY and SVGAGI. The CDR3 loop is CASSYLGARTGELFF. For the CDR3, the DNA is TGTGCCAGCAGTTACCTGGGGGCGAGAACCGGGGAGCTGTTTTTT.

This rearrangement joins TRBV5-1 to TRBJ1-3, with TRBD1 matching over 12 bases. This CDR3 spans 17 amino acids. The germline CDR1 and CDR2 sequences are SGHRS and YFSETQ. Unmatched junction bases numbered 7, after V lost 0 bases and J lost 6 bases. CDR3 nucleotide sequence: TGCGCCAGCAGCTTGGATGGGACAGGGGGCACTTTAAACACCATATATTTT. Translating gives CASSLDGTGGTLNTIYF.

V and J are TRBV29-1 and TRBJ1-5, with TRBD1 identical over 10 bases. V was pared by 7 bases and J by 6 bases, with 9 bases of the junction left unmatched. This CDR3 contains 14 residues. In germline, CDR1 is SQVTM, CDR2 ANQGSEA. The CDR3: CSAGTGDRGQPQHF. The CDR3 nucleotides are TGCAGCGCCGGGACAGGGGATCGCGGTCAGCCCCAGCATTTT.

This clone was counted once. This chain connects TRBV10-2 to TRBJ1-5; the match to TRBD1 covers 7 bases. Unmatched junction bases numbered 5, after V lost 5 bases and J lost 4 bases. CDR1 and CDR2 from the germline V gene are WSHSY and SAAADI. The CDR3 loop spans 14 amino acids. The CDR3 sequence is CASSLRGENQPQHF. The CDR3 bases are TGCGCCAGCAGTCTCAGGGGGGAAAATCAGCCCCAGCATTTT.

This clone was found once. This sequence joins TRBV10-2 and TRBJ1-5; the match to TRBD1 covers 7 bases. The germline CDR1 and CDR2 sequences are WSHSY and SAAADI. There are 12 residues in the CDR3. V dropped 11 bases and J dropped 3; count of bases not matched to a gene: 4. CDR3 DNA sequence: TGCGCCGGAGGGACAGCCAATCAGCCCCAGCATTTT. Translated, it gives CAGGTANQPQHF.

The sample holds a few counts of this clone. The chain uses TRBV9 and TRBJ2-2; TRBD2 matches 11 bases. J gave up 5 bases and V 2 bases, and 5 bases lay outside the gene matches. This CDR3 region has 16 residues. Germline CDR1 reads SGDLS; CDR2 reads YYNGEE. CDR3 sequence (DNA): TGTGCCAGCAGCGTCATAGCGGGAGGGAGTACCGGGGAGCTGTTTTTT. Amino acid sequence: CASSVIAGGSTGELFF.